This T cell receptor (beta chain) was observed in a study of blood T cell repertoires in COVID-19. Trimming removed 3 bases from V and 1 base from J, with 5 bases in between. This CDR3 is built from 13 residues. CDR1 and CDR2 (germline): SGHKS, YYEKEE (reference sequence). Measured with immunoSEQ multiplex PCR; TCRdb has only the in-frame clones, and not every one. Of roughly 250,000 clones in the sample, approximately 78% were seen once. Source material: peripheral blood. This sequence originates from a woman aged 60 to 75 with active or convalescent COVID-19. This chain links TRBV5-5 with TRBJ1-5, with D unresolved. The CDR3 DNA reads TGTGCCAGCAGCTATTCGAGCAATCAGCCCCAGCATTTT. Encoded protein: CASSYSSNQPQHF.